This T cell receptor beta chain stems from a study of prognosis after radiotherapy for stage I lung cancer. Genomic DNA provided the template from which TCR beta CDR3 was amplified by two-round multiplex PCR. Specific primers for each TRBV and TRBJ gene were what first-round PCR used. TCRdb re-called the multiplex PCR reads with MiXCR, one entry per CDR3 protein. The sample has 20,000 to 30,000 distinct CDR3 sequences, about 40% seen once. This clonotype has just a few counts. CDR1 LGHDT and CDR2 YNNKEL come from the germline V gene (reference sequence). J gave up 9 bases and V 3 bases, and 7 bases lay outside the gene matches. The CDR3 has 15 residues.

The sample consisted of PBMCs, taken before or after stereotactic body radiation therapy (not recorded which). The sequence was obtained from a donor aged 50 or older with non-small cell lung cancer. The V gene is TRBV3-1, the J gene TRBJ2-5; 13 nucleotides line up with TRBD2. The CDR3, as DNA: TGTGCCAGCAGCCACTGGACTAGCGGGGGAGTGGCCCAGTACTTC. This codes for CASSHWTSGGVAQYF.